The rows below give T cell receptor beta chains drawn from one sample of a study of T cell responses to AZD1222 COVID-19 vaccine. Sequencing was performed with immunoSEQ multiplex PCR; in TCRdb, only in-frame clones are kept and a portion is missing. Among roughly 100,000 clones listed, over 80% were seen once. Specimen: peripheral blood, collected on day 0 of AZD1222 vaccination. These receptors were taken from an adult in good health. The CDR3 runs from the conserved cysteine through the conserved F or W. A D gene is named only where the DNA matches it firmly. The size of a clone is reported for some rows only, either as once, few or many, or as a class for expanded clones.

clone_size	d_call	v_call	j_call	cdr3_nt	cdr3_aa
.	TRBD2	TRBV2	TRBJ2-3	TGTGCCAGCAGCACACTAGCGGGAGGTACGGATACGCAGTATTTT	CASSTLAGGTDTQYF
.	.	TRBV6-5	TRBJ2-7	TGTGCCAGCAGAAAGGACGGACCCTCCTACGAGCAGTACTTC	CASRKDGPSYEQYF
.	.	TRBV7-3	TRBJ2-3	TGTGCCAGCAGCCCCACCAGACTGTCTAGCACAGATACGCAGTATTTT	CASSPTRLSSTDTQYF
.	.	TRBV5-5	TRBJ1-5	TGTGCCAGCAGCTTGGGCGGCGGTAGCAATCAGCCCCAGCATTTT	CASSLGGGSNQPQHF
.	.	TRBV7-9	TRBJ2-1	TGTGCCAGCAGCTTTGGGGGGGCGAGCTCCTACAATGAGCAGTTCTTC	CASSFGGASSYNEQFF
.	.	TRBV6-5	TRBJ2-5	TGTGCCAGCAGTCTCCAAGAGACCCAGTACTTC	CASSLQETQYF
.	.	TRBV19	TRBJ1-3	TGTGCCAGTATGTGGAGCTCTGGAAACACCATATATTTT	CASMWSSGNTIYF
.	TRBD1	TRBV3-1/TRBV3-2	TRBJ2-7	TGTGCCAGCAGCCAAGAAATGGGACAGAGGGCCTACGAGCAGTACTTC	CASSQEMGQRAYEQYF
.	.	TRBV7-2	TRBJ2-1	TGTGCCAGCAGCTTAGGTGATAGCGCGGAGGGTTTTTACAATGAGCAGTTCTTC	CASSLGDSAEGFYNEQFF
.	TRBD2	TRBV9	TRBJ2-1	TGTGCCAGCAGCCCGCAAGGTAGGACTAGCGGGACGAATGAGCAGTTCTTC	CASSPQGRTSGTNEQFF
.	TRBD2	TRBV24-1	TRBJ2-1	TGTGCCACCAGTGATCTTAGCGGGATCCGCAATGAGCAGTTCTTC	CATSDLSGIRNEQFF
.	.	TRBV11-2	TRBJ1-4	TGTGCCAGCAGCTTAGATACATTCCGAAAACTGTTTTTT	CASSLDTFRKLFF
.	TRBD1	TRBV18	TRBJ2-7	TGTGCCAGCTCACCAAACAGGGGGAGTAGTGAGCAGTACTTC	CASSPNRGSSEQYF
few	TRBD1	TRBV6-5	TRBJ1-2	TGTGCCAGCAGACAGGGGCTTGGGTATGGCTACACCTTC	CASRQGLGYGYTF
.	TRBD1	TRBV5-1	TRBJ2-5	TGCGCCAGCAGCTTGGGGCAGGGGGCCATCAGAGAGACCCAGTACTTC	CASSLGQGAIRETQYF
.	TRBD2	TRBV7-2	TRBJ2-4	TGTGCCAGCAGACCTCTAGCGGCCTCCCTCTTAGCCAAAAACATTCAGTACTTC	CASRPLAASLLAKNIQYF
.	TRBD2	TRBV28	TRBJ2-1	TGTGCCAGCATTCCTAGCGGGAGGCCCAGCTCCTACAATGAGCAGTTCTTC	CASIPSGRPSSYNEQFF
few	.	TRBV21-1	TRBJ1-1	TGTGCCAGCAGCAGACTACAGGGGGCGACAGGGATTACTGAAGCTTTCTTT	CASSRLQGATGITEAFF
.	TRBD1	TRBV10-3	TRBJ2-5	TGTGCCACCGCAAAGGCAGGGGGCGGGTTAAAGACCCAGTACTTC	CATAKAGGGLKTQYF
.	.	TRBV11-3	TRBJ1-1	TGTGCCAGCAGCTTCGGAAGGAGCACTGAAGCTTTCTTT	CASSFGRSTEAFF
.	TRBD1	TRBV7-9	TRBJ2-5	TGTGCCAGCAGCTTAGGGGACAGATCAAGAGAGACCCAGTACTTC	CASSLGDRSRETQYF
.	.	TRBV28	TRBJ1-2	TGTGCCAGCAGCCCGACAGGTTCTCGATCCTATGGCTACACCTTC	CASSPTGSRSYGYTF
few	.	TRBV15	TRBJ2-5	TGTGCCACCAGCAGAGTCCTACGGTCGATCGAGACCCAGTACTTC	CATSRVLRSIETQYF
.	.	TRBV18	TRBJ2-7	TGTGCCAGCTCACCACTTTTGGGATCCTACGAGCAGTACTTC	CASSPLLGSYEQYF
.	TRBD2	TRBV19	TRBJ2-3	TGTGCCAGTAGTGTCTATGTTGGGACTAGCGGGATTTTT	CASSVYVGTSGIF
.	TRBD2	TRBV19	TRBJ2-2	TGTGCCAGTAGTCTGTCGTTGAGGTCGGGAGGGTACACCGGGGAGCTGTTTTTT	CASSLSLRSGGYTGELFF
.	.	TRBV28	TRBJ1-1	TGTGCCAGCAGGAAACAAGAGAACACTGAAGCTTTCTTT	CASRKQENTEAFF
few	.	TRBV6-2/TRBV6-3	TRBJ2-7	TGTGCCAGCAGTTATCCACCGGAATACTACGAGCAGTACTTC	CASSYPPEYYEQYF
.	TRBD2	TRBV24-1	TRBJ2-3	TGTGCCACCAGTGATTCCAGCGGGAGAGCAATTTTTGGGACAGATACGCAGTATTTT	CATSDSSGRAIFGTDTQYF
.	TRBD1	TRBV4-2	TRBJ1-5	TGTGCCAGCAGCCAAACAGGGGGCATCTATAGCAATCAGCCCCAGCATTTT	CASSQTGGIYSNQPQHF
few	.	TRBV6-2/TRBV6-3	TRBJ1-2	TGTGCCAGCAGCCAACAGGGTTGGGGCTACACCTTC	CASSQQGWGYTF
.	.	TRBV11-1	TRBJ2-4	TGTGCCAGCAGCCCGCGACGGGGGCATGAGTACTTC	CASSPRRGHEYF
.	TRBD1	TRBV10-3	TRBJ2-7	TGTGCCATCAGTTGGGACAGATCCTACGAGCAGTACTTC	CAISWDRSYEQYF
.	.	TRBV7-2	TRBJ1-1	TGTGCCAGCAGCTTAGAGTCCGACAGGAGGGCGGCTTTCTTT	CASSLESDRRAAFF
.	.	TRBV10-3	TRBJ1-2	TGTGCCATCAGTGATAAAGGGTCTAACTATGGCTACACCTTC	CAISDKGSNYGYTF
.	TRBD1	TRBV7-6	TRBJ2-2	TGTGCCAGCAGCTTAGCCCGGACAGGGAAGAACACCGGGGAGCTGTTTTTT	CASSLARTGKNTGELFF
.	TRBD1	TRBV19	TRBJ1-1	TGTGCCAGTAGTATAGGAGGGGGCAGGCCCAAGGACACTGAAGCTTTCTTT	CASSIGGGRPKDTEAFF
.	.	TRBV4-2	TRBJ2-2	TGTGCCAGCAGCCAAGCGTCCCCCCAGGGGTCGGCCGGGGAGCTGTTTTTT	CASSQASPQGSAGELFF
.	TRBD1	TRBV19	TRBJ1-2	TGTGCCAGTAGTATCCGGGGTTTTTGGAGGGGGCTCGATGGCTACACCTTC	CASSIRGFWRGLDGYTF
.	.	TRBV28	TRBJ1-3	TGTGCCAGCAGTTTTAGAGGGTCAGGAAACACCATATATTTT	CASSFRGSGNTIYF
.	TRBD1	TRBV24-1	TRBJ2-7	TGTGCCACCAGTGAGGCCGGGACAGGAGGCCGGCAGTACTTC	CATSEAGTGGRQYF
many	.	TRBV30	TRBJ2-7	TGTGCCTGGAGTATCGGGTTCTACGAGCAGTACTTC	CAWSIGFYEQYF
.	.	TRBV9	TRBJ1-6	TGTGCCAGCAGCGTAGAACAGCGCCATAATTCACCCCTCCACTTT	CASSVEQRHNSPLHF
once	.	TRBV3-1/TRBV3-2	TRBJ2-3	TGTGCCAGCAGCCAAGGACTTCGGGATACGCAGTATTTT	CASSQGLRDTQYF
.	TRBD1	TRBV7-2	TRBJ1-1	TGTGCCAGCAGCGCGGGACAGACTCACACTGAAGCTTTCTTT	CASSAGQTHTEAFF
few	.	TRBV30	TRBJ2-7	TGTGTACTAGGCAGGAGCACGGTGCAGTACTTC	CVLGRSTVQYF
.	TRBD1	TRBV11-2	TRBJ1-4	TGTGCCAGCAGTTATACCGGGACAGGAAGGGGTAATGAAAAACTGTTTTTT	CASSYTGTGRGNEKLFF
few	.	TRBV7-6	TRBJ1-3	TGTGCCAGCATCTCGGACACAACTGGAAACACCATATATTTT	CASISDTTGNTIYF
.	.	TRBV6-5	TRBJ1-3	TGTGCCAGCAGTTACTCAGGGGGGACCGGAAACACCATATATTTT	CASSYSGGTGNTIYF
.	.	TRBV6-5	TRBJ2-1	TGTGCCAGCAGTATAGCAGAGTTTTACAATGAGCAGTTCTTC	CASSIAEFYNEQFF
.	.	TRBV18	TRBJ1-1	TGTGCCAGCTCACCGAGGAGGAACCTAAATCTTGAAGCTTTCTTT	CASSPRRNLNLEAFF
.	.	TRBV9	TRBJ1-1	TGTGCCAGCAGCGTAGCTTTGACAGCCAACACTGAAGCTTTCTTT	CASSVALTANTEAFF
.	.	TRBV29-1	TRBJ1-5	TGCAGCGCGTCACGGGCCGAGGGCAATCAGCCCCAGCATTTT	CSASRAEGNQPQHF
once	.	TRBV4-2	TRBJ1-1	TGTGCCAGCAGCCAAAATCACGCAGCACTCGGTGAAGCTTTCTTT	CASSQNHAALGEAFF